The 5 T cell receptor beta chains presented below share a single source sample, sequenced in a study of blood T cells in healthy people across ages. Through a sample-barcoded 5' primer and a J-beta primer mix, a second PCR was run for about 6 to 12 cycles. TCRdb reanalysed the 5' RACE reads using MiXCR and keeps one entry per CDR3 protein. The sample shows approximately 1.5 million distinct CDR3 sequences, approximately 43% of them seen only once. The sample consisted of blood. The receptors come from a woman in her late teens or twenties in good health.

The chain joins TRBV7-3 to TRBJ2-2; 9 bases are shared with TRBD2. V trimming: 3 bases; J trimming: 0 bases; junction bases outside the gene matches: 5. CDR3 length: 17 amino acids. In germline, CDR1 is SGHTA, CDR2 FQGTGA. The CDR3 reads CASSFTLAGANTGELFF. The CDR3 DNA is TGTGCCAGCAGCTTCACTTTAGCGGGAGCGAACACCGGGGAGCTGTTTTTT.

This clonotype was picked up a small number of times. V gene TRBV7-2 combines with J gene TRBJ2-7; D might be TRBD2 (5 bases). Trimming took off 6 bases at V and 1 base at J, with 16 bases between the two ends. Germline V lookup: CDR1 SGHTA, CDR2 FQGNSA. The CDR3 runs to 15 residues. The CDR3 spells CASRLGQVGSYEQYF. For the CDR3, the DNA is TGTGCCAGCAGACTAGGGCAGGTCGGGTCCTACGAGCAGTACTTC.

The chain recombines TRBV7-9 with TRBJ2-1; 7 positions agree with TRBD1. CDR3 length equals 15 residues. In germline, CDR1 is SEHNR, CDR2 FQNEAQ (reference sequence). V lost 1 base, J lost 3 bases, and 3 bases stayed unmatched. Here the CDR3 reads CASSLEQGVYNEQFF. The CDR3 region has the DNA TGTGCCAGCAGCTTAGAGCAGGGGGTCTACAATGAGCAGTTCTTC.

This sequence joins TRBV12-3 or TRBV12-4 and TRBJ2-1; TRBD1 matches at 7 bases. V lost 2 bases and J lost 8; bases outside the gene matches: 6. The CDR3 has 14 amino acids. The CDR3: CASSLRGLRDEQFF. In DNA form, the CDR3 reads TGTGCCAGCAGTTTAAGGGGGCTTAGGGATGAGCAGTTCTTC.

CDR3 coding DNA: TGCAGTGCTAGCCCCCCCTCGCTCCGGGAGAGATGGTACGAGCAGTACTTC. Translating it yields CSASPPSLRERWYEQYF. The chain links TRBV20-1 to TRBJ2-7; perhaps TRBD2 as D (6 bases). The ends were cut back, 3 bases at V and 4 bases at J, with 25 bases in the middle. This CDR3 is built from 17 residues. The germline V gene has CDR1 DFQATT and CDR2 SNEGSKA (reference sequence).